This T cell receptor beta chain came from a study of neoadjuvant nivolumab and ipilimumab in lung cancer. Looking at the study overall: Nivolumab 3 mg/kg was given days 1, 15 and 29, plus ipilimumab 1 mg/kg day 1 in combination.

The CDR3 sequence is 14 residues long. CDR1 PRHDT and CDR2 FYEKMQ come from the germline V gene (reference sequence). The J segment lost 2 bases and the V segment lost 6 bases, leaving 6 bases of the junction unmatched. Findings and caveats of the study: From pretherapy to surgery, tumor richness and clonality rose with dual therapy. TCR clonality did not significantly correlate with pathologic tumor regression. Resected tumors had greater TCR richness and clonality than uninvolved lung.

Profiled with immunoSEQ multiplex PCR; TCRdb holds only in-frame clones, not every one. The sample has some 43,000 clones, around 88% seen once; the top ten hold more than 3%. With regard to this clone: Its antigen remains unidentified.

This material consisted of blood, taken before neoadjuvant nivolumab, alone or with ipilimumab. This TCR was recovered from an adult with non-small cell lung cancer. Some clones in this sample may be carry-over from other donors' samples. The V call is TRBV13, the J call TRBJ2-7; 8 bases match TRBD2. In DNA, the CDR3 is TGTGCCAGCAGGCTAGCGGGCGGCCCCTACGAGCAGTACTTC. Translation: CASRLAGGPYEQYF.